The text below deals with one TCR beta chain. The sample belongs to a study of T cells in Graves' hyperthyroidism and ophthalmopathy. Using RNA transcripts as the source, TCR beta CDR3 regions were amplified. In the first-round RT-PCR of the TCR CDR3, the HTBI primer set was used. MiXCR, run by TCRdb on the multiplex PCR reads, gives a single entry per CDR3 protein. Among about 160,000 distinct CDR3 sequences listed, 8% to 9.5% were seen once. Germline CDR1 reads LGHNA; CDR2 reads YNFKEQ. Germline trimming cut 10 bases from V and 5 bases from J; bases unmatched to any gene: 9. There are 14 residues in the CDR3.

The chain carries TRBV4-2 and TRBJ2-7, with 12 positions matching TRBD2. This clonotype was sampled from a woman under 30 with Graves' hyperthyroidism that later progressed to Graves' ophthalmopathy. Sequences were obtained from blood. The CDR3 reads CATWTSGDPNEQYF. The CDR3 nucleotides read TGTGCCACCTGGACTAGCGGGGACCCCAACGAGCAGTACTTC.